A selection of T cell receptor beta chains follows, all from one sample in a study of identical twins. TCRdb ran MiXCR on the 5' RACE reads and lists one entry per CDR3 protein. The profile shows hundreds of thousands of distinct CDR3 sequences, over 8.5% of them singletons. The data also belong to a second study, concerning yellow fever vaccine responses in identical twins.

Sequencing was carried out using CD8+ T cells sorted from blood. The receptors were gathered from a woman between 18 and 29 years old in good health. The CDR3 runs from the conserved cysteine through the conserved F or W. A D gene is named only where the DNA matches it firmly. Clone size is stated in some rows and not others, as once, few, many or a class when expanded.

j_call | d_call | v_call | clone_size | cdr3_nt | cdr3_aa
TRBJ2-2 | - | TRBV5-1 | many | TGCGCCAGCAGCTTGGGGTCGGGGGCGAACACCGGGGAGCTGTTTTTT | CASSLGSGANTGELFF
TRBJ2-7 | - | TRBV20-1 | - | TGCAGTGCTAATAATGCGACTTTCAGGGAGCAGTACTTC | CSANNATFREQYF
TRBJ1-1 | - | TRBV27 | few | TGTGCCAGCAGTTTAGCGGTGTGGGCAGGGCATGGGGTACTCGCTGAAGCTTTCTTT | CASSLAVWAGHGVLAEAFF
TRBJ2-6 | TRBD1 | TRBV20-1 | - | TGCAGTGCTAGACCCCGAGGCGGACAGGGCTACTCTGGGGCCAACGTCCTGACTTTC | CSARPRGGQGYSGANVLTF
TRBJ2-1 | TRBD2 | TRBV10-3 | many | TGTGCCATCAGTGACCCGAATGTAGCGGGAGGGCCTCCTTACAATGAGCAGTTCTTC | CAISDPNVAGGPPYNEQFF
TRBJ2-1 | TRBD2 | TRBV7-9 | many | TGTGCCAGCAGCCCAAGACTAGCGGGGGGGCCAAGCAATGAGCAGTTCTTC | CASSPRLAGGPSNEQFF
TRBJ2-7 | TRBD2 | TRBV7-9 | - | TGTGCCAGCAGCCCAGTCTTAGAGCGGGAGGACGAGCAGTACTTC | CASSPVLEREDEQYF
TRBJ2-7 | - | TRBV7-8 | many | TGTGCCAGCAGGGATTACGAGCAGTACTTC | CASRDYEQYF
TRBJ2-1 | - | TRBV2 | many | TGTGCCAGCAGTGAAGCGCTTGTCTACGATGAGCAGTTCTTC | CASSEALVYDEQFF
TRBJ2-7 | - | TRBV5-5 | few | TGTGCCAGCAGCTTGATAGGTACGAGTGATTACGAGCAGTACTTC | CASSLIGTSDYEQYF
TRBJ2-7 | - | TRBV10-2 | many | TGCGCCAGCATTACCCCGGGCCCCTCCTACGAGCAGTACTTC | CASITPGPSYEQYF
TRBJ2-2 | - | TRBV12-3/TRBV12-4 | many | TGTGCCAGCACTCCCGGGCCCGGGGAGCTGTTTTTT | CASTPGPGELFF
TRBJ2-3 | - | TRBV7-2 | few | TGTGCCAGCAGCCTACGAGCGGGTGGAGTGGGAGATACGCAGTATTTT | CASSLRAGGVGDTQYF
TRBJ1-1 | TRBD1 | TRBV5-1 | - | TGCGCCAGCAGCATCGGACAGGGAGGCATGAACACTGAAGCTTTCTTT | CASSIGQGGMNTEAFF
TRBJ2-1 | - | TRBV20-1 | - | TGCAGTGCTCCACTGCGGAATGAGCAGTTCTTC | CSAPLRNEQFF
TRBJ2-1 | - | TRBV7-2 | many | TGTGCCAGCAGCACGAGGGACTGGACCTACCCTTACCCGGAGCAGTTCTTC | CASSTRDWTYPYPEQFF
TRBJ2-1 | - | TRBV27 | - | TGTGCCAGCAGTCCTCTACTGACCAATGAGCAGTTCTTC | CASSPLLTNEQFF
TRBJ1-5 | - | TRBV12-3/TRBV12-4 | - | TGTGCCAGCAGTTTAGAAGGTCCCCATCAGCCCCAGCATTTT | CASSLEGPHQPQHF
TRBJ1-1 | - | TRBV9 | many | TGTGCCAGCAGCGGGCGGGAGGGGGACACTGAAGCTTTCTTT | CASSGREGDTEAFF
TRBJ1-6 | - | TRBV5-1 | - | TGCGCCAGCAGCTTGGTGGGGAGCTCCTATAATTCACCCCTCCACTTT | CASSLVGSSYNSPLHF
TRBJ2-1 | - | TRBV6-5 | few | TGTGCCAGCAGTCCCTCCAGTTACAGCTACAATGAGCAGTTCTTC | CASSPSSYSYNEQFF
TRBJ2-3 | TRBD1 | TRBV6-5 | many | TGTGCCAGCAGTTACTCGACAGGGGGGGATGAGTATTTT | CASSYSTGGDEYF
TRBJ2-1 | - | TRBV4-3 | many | TGCGCCAGCAGCCAATATCAGCGGAACTCCTACAATGAGCAGTTCTTC | CASSQYQRNSYNEQFF
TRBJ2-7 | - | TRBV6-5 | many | TGTGCCAGCAGTCTAGCGAACGAGCAGTACTTC | CASSLANEQYF
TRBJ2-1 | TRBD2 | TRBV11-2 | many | TGTGCCAGCAGCTTCTACCCTGGGACTAGCGGGGTATACAATGAGCAGTTCTTC | CASSFYPGTSGVYNEQFF
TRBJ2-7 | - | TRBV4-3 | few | TGCGCCAGCAGCCAAGATCTAGCAGGGGGGTACGAGCAGTATTTC | CASSQDLAGGYEQYF
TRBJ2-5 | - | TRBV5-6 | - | TGTGCCAGCAGCTTGAAAATGGGGGAAGAGACCCAGTACTTC | CASSLKMGEETQYF
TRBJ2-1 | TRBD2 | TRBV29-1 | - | TGCAGCGTTCTCGGGACTAGCGGGTACAATGAGCAGTTCTTC | CSVLGTSGYNEQFF
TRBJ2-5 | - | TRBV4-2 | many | TGTGCCAGCAGCTCTTCGAGGGGGGGATTCCAAGAGACCCAGTACTTC | CASSSSRGGFQETQYF
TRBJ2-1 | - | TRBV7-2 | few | TGTGCCAGCAGCTTCGGGTGGGAGAGGACGTGGAATGAGCAGTTCTTC | CASSFGWERTWNEQFF
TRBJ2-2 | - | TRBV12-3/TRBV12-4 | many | TGTGCCAGCAGTATAGGGGCGGCTAACACCGGGGAGCTGTTTTTT | CASSIGAANTGELFF
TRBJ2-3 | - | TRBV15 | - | TGTGCCACCAGCAGAGATCCACTGGAAAGCACAGATACGCAGTATTTT | CATSRDPLESTDTQYF
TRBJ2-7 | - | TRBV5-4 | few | TGTGCCAGCAGCTTCTGGGGGAATCCCTACGAGCAGTACTTC | CASSFWGNPYEQYF
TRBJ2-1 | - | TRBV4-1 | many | TGCGCCAGCAGCCAACCAAACTACAATGAGCAGTTCTTC | CASSQPNYNEQFF
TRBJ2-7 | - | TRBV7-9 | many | TGTGCCAGCAGCCCTCGGAGCTCCTACGAGCAGTACTTC | CASSPRSSYEQYF
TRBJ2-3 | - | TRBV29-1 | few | TGCAGCGTTGAACTACAGAACACAGATACGCAGTATTTT | CSVELQNTDTQYF